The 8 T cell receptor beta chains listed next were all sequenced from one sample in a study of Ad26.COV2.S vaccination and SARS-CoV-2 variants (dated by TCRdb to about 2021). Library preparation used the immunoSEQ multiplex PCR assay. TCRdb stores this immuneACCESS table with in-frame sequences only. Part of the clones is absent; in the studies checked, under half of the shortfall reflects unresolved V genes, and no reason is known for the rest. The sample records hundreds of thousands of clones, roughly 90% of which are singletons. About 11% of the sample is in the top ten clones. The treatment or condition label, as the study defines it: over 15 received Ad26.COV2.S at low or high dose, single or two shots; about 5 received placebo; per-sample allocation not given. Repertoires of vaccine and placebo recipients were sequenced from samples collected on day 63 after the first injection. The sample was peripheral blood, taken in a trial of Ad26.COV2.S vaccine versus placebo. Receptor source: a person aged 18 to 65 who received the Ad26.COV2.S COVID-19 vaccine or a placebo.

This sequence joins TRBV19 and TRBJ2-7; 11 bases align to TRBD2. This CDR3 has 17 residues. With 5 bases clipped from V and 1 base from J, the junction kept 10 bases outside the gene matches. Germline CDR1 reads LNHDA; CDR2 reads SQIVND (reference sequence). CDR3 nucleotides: TGTGCCAGTAGTGCAACCCGGGGACTAGCGGAATCCTACGAGCAGTACTTC. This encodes CASSATRGLAESYEQYF.

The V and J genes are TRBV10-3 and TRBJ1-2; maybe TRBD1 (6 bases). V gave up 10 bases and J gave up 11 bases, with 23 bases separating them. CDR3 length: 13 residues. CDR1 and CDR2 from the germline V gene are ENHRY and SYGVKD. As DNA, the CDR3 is TGTGCCACGGGGGCTCAGGGTAGTCCGAAATACACCTTC. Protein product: CATGAQGSPKYTF.

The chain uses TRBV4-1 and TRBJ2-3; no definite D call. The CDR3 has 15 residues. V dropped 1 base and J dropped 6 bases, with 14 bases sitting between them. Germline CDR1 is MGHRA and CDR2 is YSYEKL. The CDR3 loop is CASSQVGSLGDTQYF. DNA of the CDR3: TGCGCCAGCAGCCAAGTAGGGTCGCTAGGGGATACGCAGTATTTT.

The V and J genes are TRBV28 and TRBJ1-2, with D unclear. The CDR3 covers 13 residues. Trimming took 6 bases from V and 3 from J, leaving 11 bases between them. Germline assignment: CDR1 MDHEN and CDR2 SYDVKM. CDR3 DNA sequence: TGTGCCAGCAGGAGCAGCAGTGACTATGGCTACACCTTC. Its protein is CASRSSSDYGYTF.

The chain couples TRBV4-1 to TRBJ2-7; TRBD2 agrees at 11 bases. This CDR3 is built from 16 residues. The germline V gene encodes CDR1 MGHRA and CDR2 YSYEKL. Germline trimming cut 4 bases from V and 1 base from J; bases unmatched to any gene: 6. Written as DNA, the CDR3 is TGCGCCAGCAGCCCCACTAGCGGGGGCCGGTCCTACGAGCAGTACTTC. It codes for CASSPTSGGRSYEQYF.

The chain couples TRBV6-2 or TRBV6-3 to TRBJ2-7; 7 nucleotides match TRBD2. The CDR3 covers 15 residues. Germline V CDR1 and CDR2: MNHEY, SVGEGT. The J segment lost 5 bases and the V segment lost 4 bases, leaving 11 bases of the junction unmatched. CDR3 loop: CASSSPYRGVDEQYF. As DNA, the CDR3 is TGTGCCAGCAGTTCACCTTACCGGGGGGTGGACGAGCAGTACTTC.

CDR3 coding DNA: TGTGCCAGCAGTTACCCTTCGGACAGGGGAAGATACGAGCAGTACTTC. Translating it yields CASSYPSDRGRYEQYF. The chain employs TRBV6-2 or TRBV6-3 and TRBJ2-7, with 9 nucleotides matching TRBD1. V was clipped by 2 bases and J by 4 bases; unmatched bases: 9. The CDR3 consists of 16 residues. The V gene's germline CDR1 is MNHEY and CDR2 SVGEGT.

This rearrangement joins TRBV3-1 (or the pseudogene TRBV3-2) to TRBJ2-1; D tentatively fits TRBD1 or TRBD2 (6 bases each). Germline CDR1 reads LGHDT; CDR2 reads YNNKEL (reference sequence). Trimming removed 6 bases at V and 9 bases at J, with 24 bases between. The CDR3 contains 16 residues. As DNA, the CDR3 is TGTGCCAGCAGTACGGTAGCGGCAGGGGCCCGCGGTGAGCAGTTCTTC. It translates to CASSTVAAGARGEQFF.